The clone carrying this T cell receptor beta chain is a singleton in its sample. This specimen belongs to a study of shared T cell receptors in the human thymus. Trimming shortened V by 0 bases and J by 2 bases, and 15 bases separated the two germline ends. Germline values: CDR1 SGHRS, CDR2 YFSETQ. The CDR3 sequence is 16 residues long. Clones were read by immunoSEQ multiplex PCR, and TCRdb kept only the in-frame ones, dropping some. The sample lists under 700,000 clones; about 84% were seen once. The same data also went into a second study, on human thymus T cells. Turning to that study: Thymic and blood repertoires seemed to favor certain V and J genes.

The sequence came from a boy in the first two years of life with a congenital heart defect. The sample was thymocytes. The genes are TRBV5-1 and TRBJ2-7; TRBD1 might be the D (6 bases). CDR3 amino acids: CASSLGGRTVAYEQYF. The CDR3 nucleotides read TGCGCCAGCAGCTTGGGCGGAAGGACAGTCGCCTACGAGCAGTACTTC. Using reference TRBV5-1 and TRBJ2-7 for the parts outside the CDR3, the full variable domain is KAGVTQTPRYLIKTRGQQVTLSCSPISGHRSVSWYQQTPGQGLQFLFEYFSETQRNKGNFPGRFSGRQFSNSRSEMNVSTLELGDSALYLCASSLGGRTVAYEQYFGPGTRLTVT.